Listed here are 7 T cell receptor beta chains from one sample, sequenced in a study of T-cell reconstitution after alpha-beta-depleted transplantation in children. What these receptors recognize is not known. General study results and limits: Counts and diversity of T cells one year after transplant came mostly from newly produced T cells.

Construction of the TCRbeta library involved unique molecular identifiers. From the PCR reads, TCRdb called clonotypes with MiXCR, one entry per CDR3 protein. The table has some 300,000 distinct CDR3 sequences, around 7.1% seen once. This specimen consisted of peripheral blood, obtained 360 days after TCRalphabeta/CD19-depleted stem cell transplant. The receptors were gathered from a female patient aged 2-10 years who had a stem cell transplant for Fanconi anemia, so the T cells may come from the graft donor.

In its sample, this clonotype was seen a few times. CDR3 sequence reads: CASSHYRGNSGANVLTF. CDR3 bases: TGTGCCAGCAGCCATTACAGGGGAAACTCTGGGGCCAACGTCCTGACTTTC. This chain connects TRBV3-1 to TRBJ2-6; TRBD1 aligns across 7 bases. The germline gives CDR1 LGHDT, CDR2 YNNKEL (reference sequence). The CDR3 totals 17 residues. Trimming took 3 bases from V and 0 from J; bases not matched to a gene: 5.

This clonotype was seen repeatedly, ten times or more. The chain joins TRBV5-1 to TRBJ1-5, with 7 nucleotides matching TRBD1. Unmatched junction bases numbered 5, after V lost 0 bases and J lost 5 bases. Germline V gives CDR1 SGHRS, CDR2 YFSETQ. CDR3 length: 15 residues. CDR3 sequence (DNA): TGCGCCAGCAGCTTGGGGGGAGGGGGCGATCAGCCCCAGCATTTT. Translation: CASSLGGGGDQPQHF.

This clonotype was observed a few times. V gene TRBV2 combines with J gene TRBJ1-1, with a tentative D call TRBD1 (6 bases). CDR1 and CDR2 (germline): SNHLY, FYNNEI. V gave up 0 bases and J gave up 3 bases, with 14 bases separating them. The CDR3 runs to 16 residues. CDR3 nucleotide sequence: TGTGCCAGCAGTGAAGCGAGTCGGGGGCGCGACACTGAAGCTTTCTTT. Its translation: CASSEASRGRDTEAFF.

CDR3 protein: CASSLFGTGGLPQHF. The DNA for the CDR3 is TGTGCCAGCAGTTTATTCGGGACAGGGGGTCTGCCCCAGCATTTT. The gene calls are TRBV28 and TRBJ1-5; 11 bases are shared with TRBD1. From germline, CDR1 is MDHEN and CDR2 SYDVKM. The trim removed 1 base at V and 9 bases at J, leaving 5 bases unmatched. The CDR3 sequence is 15 residues long.

This clonotype was picked up many times. This chain links TRBV28 with TRBJ1-2; D is uncertain. This CDR3 region has 13 residues. Germline CDR1 and CDR2: MDHEN and SYDVKM. V was trimmed by 3 bases and J by 4 bases, leaving 9 bases between them. The CDR3 region is CASSFTDLYGYTF. As DNA, the CDR3 is TGTGCCAGCAGTTTTACTGACCTCTATGGCTACACCTTC.

Many counts were recorded for this clonotype. CDR3 protein: CASTRRLAGAETQYF. DNA for the CDR3: TGTGCCAGCACCAGAAGACTAGCGGGAGCAGAGACCCAGTACTTC. The rearrangement joins TRBV7-8 to TRBJ2-5; 12 nucleotides align to TRBD2. V dropped 7 bases and J dropped 4; count of bases not matched to a gene: 7. Germline CDR1 and CDR2: SGHVS and FQNEAQ. The CDR3 has 15 residues.

The V and J genes are TRBV18 and TRBJ2-1, with 11 bases that match TRBD2. Germline V gene data show CDR1 as KGHSH and CDR2 as LQKENI. The CDR3 is made up of 15 amino acids. V shed 5 bases and J 5 bases; nucleotides not matched to a gene: 5. CDR3 nucleotides: TGTGCCAGCTCATCTAGCGGGGGGCCTAACAATGAGCAGTTCTTC. Translating it yields CASSSSGGPNNEQFF. Complete variable domain (other parts from reference TRBV18 and TRBJ2-1): NAGVMQNPRHLVRRRGQEARLRCSPMKGHSHVYWYRQLPEEGLKFMVYLQKENIIDESGMPKERFSAEFPKEGPSILRIQQVVRGDSAAYFCASSSSGGPNNEQFFGPGTRLTVL.